The sequence of this TCR beta chain was determined in a study of beta chain features in type 1 diabetes. Every isolated RNA sample was fully reverse transcribed, so sequencing captured expressed TCRB transcripts. About 3.57 million reads per sample were averaged for naive, central memory and regulatory samples. Libraries were prepared by immunoSEQ multiplex PCR; TCRdb keeps only in-frame clonotypes and omits some of them. The sample carries over 500,000 clones, around 16% recorded once. Germline V gene data show CDR1 as SGHTA and CDR2 as FQGTGA. Trimming stripped 5 bases from V and 0 bases from J, with 9 bases between. The CDR3 length is 14 residues. Sorted populations all exceeded 95% purity.

The TCR sequence derives from a man aged 18 to 29 in good health. The chain has TRBV7-3 and TRBJ2-3, with D hard to call. Sequenced: naive CD4+ T cells from blood. CDR3 bases: TGTGCCAGCAGCCCATACATAAGCACAGATACGCAGTATTTT. Translated: CASSPYISTDTQYF.